This T cell receptor beta chain was profiled in a study of cytomegalovirus exposure and HLA in healthy donors. Overall study findings and caveats: In an earlier analysis, about 87% or about 30%: the productive usage of most TCR beta V segments. Later analysis associated a missense DCLRE1C variant with TCR beta V- and J-gene trimming. Presence/absence analyses rested on an assumption that sequencing depth was roughly uniform across donors.

V was pared by 2 bases and J by 4 bases, with 3 bases of the junction left unmatched. This CDR3 is built from 14 residues. The V gene's germline CDR1 is SEHNR and CDR2 FQNEAQ (reference sequence). A word on this clone: Its antigen remains unidentified.

Primers for the PCR totalled 60 Vbeta and 13 Jbeta. Assay: immunoSEQ multiplex PCR; the TCRdb copy retains only in-frame clones and omits some. The sample lists roughly 180,000 clones; about 77% were seen once. The rearrangement joins TRBV7-9 to TRBJ2-7; 9 bases match TRBD2. The TCR originated in a woman in her 30s in good health and CMV-seropositive. The sample was PBMCs. The chain's CDR3 is CASSLIAGVYEQYF. The CDR3 bases are TGTGCCAGCAGCTTAATAGCGGGAGTGTACGAGCAGTACTTC. Full variable domain (rest looked up from reference TRBV7-9 and TRBJ2-7): DTGVSQNPRHKITKRGQNVTFRCDPISEHNRLYWYRQTLGQGPEFLTYFQNEAQLEKSRLLSDRFSAERPKGSFSTLEIQRTEQGDSAMYLCASSLIAGVYEQYFGPGTRLTVT.